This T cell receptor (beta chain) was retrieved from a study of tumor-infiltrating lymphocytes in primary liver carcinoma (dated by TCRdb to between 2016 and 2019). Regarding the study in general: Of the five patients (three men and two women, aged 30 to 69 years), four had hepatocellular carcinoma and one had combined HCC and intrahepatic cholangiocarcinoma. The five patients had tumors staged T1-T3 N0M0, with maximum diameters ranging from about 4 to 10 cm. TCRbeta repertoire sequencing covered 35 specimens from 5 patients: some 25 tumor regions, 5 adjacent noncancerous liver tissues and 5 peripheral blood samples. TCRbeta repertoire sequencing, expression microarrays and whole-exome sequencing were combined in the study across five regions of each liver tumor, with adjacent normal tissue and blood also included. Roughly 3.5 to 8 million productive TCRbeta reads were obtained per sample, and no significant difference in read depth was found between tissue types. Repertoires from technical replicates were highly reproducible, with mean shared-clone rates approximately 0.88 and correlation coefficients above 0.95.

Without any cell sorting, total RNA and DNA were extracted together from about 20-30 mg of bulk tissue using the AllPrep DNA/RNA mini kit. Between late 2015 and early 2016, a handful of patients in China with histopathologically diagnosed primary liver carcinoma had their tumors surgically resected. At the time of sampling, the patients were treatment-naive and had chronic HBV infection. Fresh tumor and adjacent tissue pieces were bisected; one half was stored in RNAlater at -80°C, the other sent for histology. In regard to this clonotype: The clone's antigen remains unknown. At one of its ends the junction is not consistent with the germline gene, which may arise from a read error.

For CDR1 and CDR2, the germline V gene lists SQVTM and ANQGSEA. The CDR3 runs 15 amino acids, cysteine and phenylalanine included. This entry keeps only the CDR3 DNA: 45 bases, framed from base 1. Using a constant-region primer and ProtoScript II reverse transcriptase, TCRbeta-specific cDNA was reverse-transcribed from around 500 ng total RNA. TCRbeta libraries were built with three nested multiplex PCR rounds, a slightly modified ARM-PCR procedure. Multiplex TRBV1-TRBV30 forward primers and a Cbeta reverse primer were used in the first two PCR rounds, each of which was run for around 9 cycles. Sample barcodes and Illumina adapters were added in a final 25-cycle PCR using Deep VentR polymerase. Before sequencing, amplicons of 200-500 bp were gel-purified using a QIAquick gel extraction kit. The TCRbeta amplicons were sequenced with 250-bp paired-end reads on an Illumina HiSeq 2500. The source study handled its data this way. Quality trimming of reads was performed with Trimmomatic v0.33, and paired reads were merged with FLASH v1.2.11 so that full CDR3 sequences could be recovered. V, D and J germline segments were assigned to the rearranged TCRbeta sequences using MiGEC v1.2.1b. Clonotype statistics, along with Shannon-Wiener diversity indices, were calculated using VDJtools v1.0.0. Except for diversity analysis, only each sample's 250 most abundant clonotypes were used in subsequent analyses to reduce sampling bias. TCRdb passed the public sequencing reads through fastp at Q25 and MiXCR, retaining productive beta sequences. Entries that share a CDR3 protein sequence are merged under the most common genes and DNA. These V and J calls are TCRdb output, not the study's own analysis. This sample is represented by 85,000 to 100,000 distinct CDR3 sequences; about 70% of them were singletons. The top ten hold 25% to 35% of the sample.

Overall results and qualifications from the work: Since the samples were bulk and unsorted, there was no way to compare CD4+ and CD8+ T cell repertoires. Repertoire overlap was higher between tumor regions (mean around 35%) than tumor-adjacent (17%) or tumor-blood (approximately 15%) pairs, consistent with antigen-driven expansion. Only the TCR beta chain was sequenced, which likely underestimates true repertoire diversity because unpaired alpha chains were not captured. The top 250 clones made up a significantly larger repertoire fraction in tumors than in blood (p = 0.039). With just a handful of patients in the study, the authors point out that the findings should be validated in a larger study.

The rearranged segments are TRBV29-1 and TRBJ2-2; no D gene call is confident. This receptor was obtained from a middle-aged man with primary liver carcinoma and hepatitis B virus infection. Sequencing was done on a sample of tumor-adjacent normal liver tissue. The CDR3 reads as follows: CSIDTRGVGTGELFF. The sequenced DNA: TGCAGCATTGACACCAGAGGAGTTGGCACCGGGGAGCTGTTTTTT.